Included here is one TCR beta chain sequence, with context. In the authors' methods: Estimates of nucleated cell counts were drawn from the amplification of reference gene primers. Assay: immunoSEQ multiplex PCR; the TCRdb copy retains only in-frame clones and omits some. The V and J calls and clone size are taken from that table; D and trimming were inferred from the DNA. The repertoire holds around 220,000 clones, with 70% to 90% as singletons. The ends were cut back, 7 bases at V and 3 bases at J, with 12 bases in the middle. This CDR3 is built from 14 residues. CDR1 SEHNR and CDR2 FQNEAQ come from the germline V gene (reference sequence). The data stem from a study of blood T cell repertoires in COVID-19.

This sequence was found in a man aged 18 to 30 with active or convalescent COVID-19. V is TRBV7-9 and J is TRBJ1-4; weak D call: TRBD1 (6 bases). Sequencing was performed on peripheral blood. The CDR3 DNA follows: TGTGCCAGCACCCCGACAGGTTCTAATGAAAAACTGTTTTTT. Amino acid sequence: CASTPTGSNEKLFF.